This TCR beta chain appears in the sequencing data of a study of blood T cell repertoires in COVID-19. Study in general: Material from acute and convalescent COVID-19 was sourced from the United States, Italy and Spain.

V dropped 4 bases and J dropped 6 bases, with 15 bases sitting between them. CDR3 size: 14 residues. Germline V gene sequence: CDR1 SGHTA, CDR2 FQGNSA. Authors' processing steps: By means of reference gene primer amplification, nucleated cell counts were estimated. Measured with immunoSEQ multiplex PCR; TCRdb has only the in-frame clones, and not every one. V and J calls and clone size come straight from that table; D and trimming were deduced from the DNA. This table has just over 250,000 clones, more than 85% appearing once. Recruited during active infection, patients (from Seattle) were subsequently followed longitudinally.

This sequence joins TRBV7-2 and TRBJ1-2; tentatively, D is TRBD1 (5 bases). Sequencing was done on a sample of peripheral blood. The receptor was isolated from a person under 35 with COVID-19, enrolled during active disease. CDR3 nucleotide sequence: TGTGCCAGCAGCTCTTCGGGACTTATAGATGGCTACACCTTC. It specifies CASSSSGLIDGYTF.